Described below is a single TCR beta chain sequence and its context. The data are from a study of blood T cell repertoires in COVID-19. Turning to the study itself: Samples representing acute and convalescent COVID-19 were sourced from the United States, Italy and Spain.

Clones were sequenced by immunoSEQ multiplex PCR, and TCRdb holds only the in-frame ones, with some missing. The sample lists around 260,000 clones, 75% to 90% seen once, with approximately 3% in the top ten. Sequenced: peripheral blood. This TCR was recovered from a woman younger than 45 with active or convalescent COVID-19.

CDR3 in amino acids: CSVTRTDRSSSYNSPLHF. CDR3 DNA sequence: TGCAGCGTCACGAGAACGGACAGGTCGAGCTCCTATAATTCACCCCTCCACTTT. The chain uses TRBV29-1 and TRBJ1-6, with 7 bases fitting TRBD1. After removal of 6 bases from V and 0 bases from J, the junction contained 14 bases not matched to a gene. This CDR3 comprises 18 residues. Germline lookup yields CDR1 SQVTM and CDR2 ANQGSEA.